Listed below are T cell receptor beta chains from one sample, sequenced in a study of vaccination and CD4 T cells after COVID-19. The antigens for these receptors are not known. TCRdb re-derived calls from the PCR reads in MiXCR, one entry per CDR3 protein. The repertoire consists of around 19,000 distinct CDR3 sequences, with around 80% occurring once and the leading ten covering 16%. The source was CD4+ T cells from blood, cultured in vitro, collected after SARS-CoV-2 vaccination. The receptors were sampled from a human donor who received a COVID-19 vaccine. CDR3s include the opening cysteine and the closing phenylalanine or tryptophan. D genes are given only for firm matches. Expanded clones get a size class; other rows say once, few or many, or leave the size out.

DNA,CDR3,size,V,J,length,D
TGCAGTGCTAGGACAGGGCCCCCGCTATATGGCTACACCTTC,CSARTGPPLYGYTF,-,TRBV20-1,TRBJ1-2,14,TRBD1
TGTGCCAGCAGTTTCCCCCGGGACAGGGACCCGTATGGCTACACCTTC,CASSFPRDRDPYGYTF,-,TRBV6-2/TRBV6-3,TRBJ1-2,16,TRBD1
TGTGCCACCAGTGATTTTGTAACTGGCTACACCTTC,CATSDFVTGYTF,-,TRBV24-1,TRBJ1-2,12,-
TGTGCCAGTAGAGGAGGGGCCATCGGGATTCAGTACTTC,CASRGGAIGIQYF,-,TRBV19,TRBJ2-4,13,-
TGTGCCAGCAGCCAAGATAACAGGAACACTGAAGCTTTCTTT,CASSQDNRNTEAFF,once,TRBV4-2,TRBJ1-1,14,-
TGCAGCGTTCTACTCGTACGACAGGGGGCGTACAATGAGCAGTTCTTC,CSVLLVRQGAYNEQFF,-,TRBV29-1,TRBJ2-1,16,TRBD1
TGTGCCATCAGTGACGAGGGCAGGCGCTCCTACGAGCAGTACTTC,CAISDEGRRSYEQYF,-,TRBV10-3,TRBJ2-7,15,-
TGTGCCACGCGGGACCCTCTGAACACTGAAGCTTTCTTT,CATRDPLNTEAFF,-,TRBV10-3,TRBJ1-1,13,-
TGCAGTGCTAGAGCCCGGCGGGGGGACTACACAGATACGCAGTATTTT,CSARARRGDYTDTQYF,-,TRBV20-1,TRBJ2-3,16,TRBD2
TGTGCCAGCAGTTACAATCGGGGAGAGACCCAGTACTTC,CASSYNRGETQYF,-,TRBV6-5,TRBJ2-5,13,-
TGTGCCACCAGTGAAGGCCCCTTGGGTGGCTACACCTTC,CATSEGPLGGYTF,-,TRBV24-1,TRBJ1-2,13,-
TGTGCCAGCAGCAGGGGGTGGACTAGCGGGAACCTATACGAGCAGTACTTC,CASSRGWTSGNLYEQYF,once,TRBV21-1,TRBJ2-7,17,-
TGCGCCAGCAGTGAGTCCCGCGGCGGCTTAGGCGAGCAGTACTTC,CASSESRGGLGEQYF,-,TRBV10-1,TRBJ2-7,15,-
TGTGCCAGCAGTGAACTTGAGGGAGAAAAACTGTTTTTT,CASSELEGEKLFF,-,TRBV25-1,TRBJ1-4,13,-
TGTGCCAGCAGTTTAGTAAGGGGTATGGGGGCGCAGTATTTT,CASSLVRGMGAQYF,-,TRBV12-3/TRBV12-4,TRBJ2-3,14,-
TGTGCCAGCAGATATAGCGGGGTACGCACAGATACGCAGTATTTT,CASRYSGVRTDTQYF,few,TRBV6-1,TRBJ2-3,15,TRBD2
TGTGCCAGTAGTATCCACAGGGGAGGGGCAGAGACCCAGTACTTC,CASSIHRGGAETQYF,-,TRBV19,TRBJ2-5,15,-
TGTGCCAGCAGCTTACGGAACGAGCAGTACTTC,CASSLRNEQYF,-,TRBV7-2,TRBJ2-7,11,-
TGTGCCACCAGTGATCGCCAGGGAGTTGGGGAGACCCAGTACTTC,CATSDRQGVGETQYF,-,TRBV24-1,TRBJ2-5,15,-
TGTGCCAGCAGTTACATGACAGGGGCTATGGGCACTGAAGCTTTCTTT,CASSYMTGAMGTEAFF,-,TRBV6-5,TRBJ1-1,16,TRBD1
TGTGCCAGCAGCTTAGGGTCCTACGAGCAGTACTTC,CASSLGSYEQYF,-,TRBV11-3,TRBJ2-7,12,-
TGTGCCTGGAGTGTAGGACAGGGGGCTTACGAGCAGTACTTC,CAWSVGQGAYEQYF,-,TRBV30,TRBJ2-7,14,TRBD1
TGTGCCAGCAGCACCAGACAGGGGGCGCCCCATGGCTACACCTTC,CASSTRQGAPHGYTF,-,TRBV7-2,TRBJ1-2,15,TRBD1
TGCGCCAGCAGTAAGGAACTAGCTTCCGAGCAGTACTTC,CASSKELASEQYF,-,TRBV10-1,TRBJ2-7,13,-